The 25 T cell receptor beta chains listed next were all sequenced from one sample in a study of blood T cell repertoires in COVID-19. The protocol was immunoSEQ multiplex PCR, while the TCRdb copy is restricted to in-frame clones and leaves out a portion. The profile covers more than 250,000 clones, with around 87% appearing a single time and 1% taken by the ten largest. Sequenced: peripheral blood. These receptors came from a man in his fifties with active or convalescent COVID-19.

The chain recombines TRBV7-2 with TRBJ1-5; TRBD1 aligns across 9 bases. From germline, CDR1 is SGHTA and CDR2 FQGNSA. This CDR3 spans 16 amino acids. Trimming removed 4 bases from V and 7 bases from J; junction bases left unmatched: 11. The CDR3 coding sequence is TGTGCCAGCAGCTCTCAATCGACAGGGGGTACGCAGCCCCAGCATTTT. It specifies CASSSQSTGGTQPQHF. Full variable domain (rest looked up from reference TRBV7-2 and TRBJ1-5): GAGVSQSPSNKVTEKGKDVELRCDPISGHTALYWYRQSLGQGLEFLIYFQGNSAPDKSGLPSDRFSAERTGGSVSTLTIQRTQQEDSAVYLCASSSQSTGGTQPQHFGDGTRLSIL.

The chain has TRBV28 and TRBJ2-1; 13 bases line up with TRBD2. Germline values: CDR1 MDHEN, CDR2 SYDVKM. CDR3 length equals 19 residues. Trimming at V came to 4 bases and at J to 0 bases, leaving 9 bases not matched to a gene. The CDR3 region has the DNA TGTGCCAGCAGTTCCTCACTAGCGGGAGGGTTAACCTCCTACAATGAGCAGTTCTTC. This encodes CASSSSLAGGLTSYNEQFF.

The gene calls are TRBV5-1 and TRBJ2-7; 8 bases are shared with TRBD1. Germline CDR1 is SGHRS and CDR2 is YFSETQ. The CDR3 covers 15 residues. Losses at the gene ends were 0 bases for V and 3 bases for J; bases not matched to a gene: 5. The CDR3 DNA reads TGCGCCAGCAGCTTGGGGACAGGGTCAGTCTACGAGCAGTACTTC. Protein sequence: CASSLGTGSVYEQYF.

The chain links TRBV5-1 to TRBJ1-1; 7 nucleotides match TRBD1. V shed 0 bases and J 0 bases; nucleotides not matched to a gene: 5. Germline V gene sequence: CDR1 SGHRS, CDR2 YFSETQ. The CDR3 is 16 amino acids. The CDR3 spells CASSLGAGQMNTEAFF. The DNA of the CDR3 is TGCGCCAGCAGCTTGGGCGCGGGACAGATGAACACTGAAGCTTTCTTT.

This chain joins TRBV5-4 and TRBJ2-1, with TRBD2 as a possible D gene (6 bases). CDR3 length: 14 residues. The germline V and J ends were trimmed by 0 bases and 6 bases, with 10 bases remaining between them. Germline V CDR1 and CDR2: SGHNT, YYREEE (reference sequence). DNA for the CDR3: TGTGCCAGCAGCTTGGGGCAGGGAGGCAATGAGCAGTTCTTC. Amino acid sequence: CASSLGQGGNEQFF.

This CDR3 reads CASRIGTGEGYTEAFF. Here the CDR3 DNA reads TGTGCCAGTAGAATTGGGACAGGGGAAGGGTACACTGAAGCTTTCTTT. The chain recombines TRBV19 with TRBJ1-1, with 10 bases that match TRBD1. The V gene's germline CDR1 is LNHDA and CDR2 SQIVND (reference sequence). The CDR3 runs 16 residues. The junction had 10 bases not matched to a gene; V was cut back by 6 bases and J by 3 bases.

CDR3: CASSESGGSSYEQYF. The CDR3 DNA sequence: TGTGCCAGCAGCGAGAGCGGGGGCAGCTCCTACGAGCAGTACTTC. The chain is built from TRBV9 and TRBJ2-7, with 8 bases lining up with TRBD2. The ends lost 3 bases at V and 0 bases at J; junction bases unmatched: 5. CDR1 SGDLS and CDR2 YYNGEE come from the germline V gene. This CDR3 has 15 residues.

V and J are TRBV5-4 and TRBJ2-1; 9 bases align to TRBD2. V trimming: 3 bases; J trimming: 5 bases; junction bases outside the gene matches: 6. The CDR3 has 15 amino acids. Per the germline V gene, CDR1 is SGHNT and CDR2 is YYREEE (reference sequence). CDR3 nucleotides: TGTGCCAGCAGCTCTCCGGGACTAGCCGACAATGAGCAGTTCTTC. This translates into CASSSPGLADNEQFF.

This chain uses TRBV9 with TRBJ2-7, with 7 bases that match TRBD1. The germline CDR1 and CDR2 sequences are SGDLS and YYNGEE. J gave up 3 bases and V 0 bases, and 6 bases lay outside the gene matches. This CDR3 has 15 amino acids. In DNA, the CDR3 is TGTGCCAGCAGCGTAGGAACAGGGGCGAACTACGAGCAGTACTTC. Amino acids: CASSVGTGANYEQYF.

The chain couples TRBV2 to TRBJ2-7, with TRBD2 identical over 9 bases. Per the germline V gene, CDR1 is SNHLY and CDR2 is FYNNEI. The CDR3 is 13 residues long. V gave up 7 bases and J gave up 7 bases; unmatched junction bases: 8. The CDR3 is CASMGGRAREQYF. The CDR3 region has the DNA TGTGCCAGCATGGGCGGGAGGGCCAGGGAGCAGTACTTC. The variable domain in full, completed from reference TRBV2 and TRBJ2-7, reads EPEVTQTPSHQVTQMGQEVILRCVPISNHLYFYWYRQILGQKVEFLVSFYNNEISEKSEIFDDQFSVERPDGSNFTLKIRSTKLEDSAMYFCASMGGRAREQYFGPGTRLTVT.

The chain recombines TRBV6-6 with TRBJ1-1; D possibly corresponds to TRBD1 (6 bases). V lost 6 bases to trimming and J lost 4 bases, with 12 bases between them. There are 13 residues in the CDR3. Germline lookup yields CDR1 MNHNY and CDR2 SVGAGI (reference sequence). In DNA form, the CDR3 reads TGTGCCAGCAGGGGGGGAGGGGGCACTGAAGCTTTCTTT. It specifies CASRGGGGTEAFF.

The CDR3 region is CASSPIPWTTPWEAFF. Here the CDR3 DNA reads TGTGCCAGCAGTCCCATTCCGTGGACAACACCGTGGGAAGCTTTCTTT. The rearrangement links TRBV28 to TRBJ1-1; possibly TRBD1 for D (5 bases). Germline V gene sequence: CDR1 MDHEN, CDR2 SYDVKM. The CDR3 is made up of 16 amino acids. The V end was cut by 5 bases, the J end by 8 bases, with 24 bases between.

There are a few counts of this clone. The rearrangement uses TRBV28 and TRBJ1-2; 7 bases are a match to TRBD1. The V gene end was trimmed by 6 bases and the J gene end by 6 bases; junction bases not matched to a gene: 22. This CDR3 is 18 amino acids long. Germline V gene data show CDR1 as MDHEN and CDR2 as SYDVKM. The CDR3 DNA is TGTGCCAGCAGGGGACAGCGGTGGTTCCCTCCGGGGGGGGATGGCTACACCTTC. Translating gives CASRGQRWFPPGGDGYTF.

V usage is TRBV2 and J usage is TRBJ1-4, with 11 bases that match TRBD1. The CDR3 runs 15 residues. Germline lookup yields CDR1 SNHLY and CDR2 FYNNEI. V gave up 7 bases and J gave up 10 bases; unmatched junction bases: 11. The CDR3 sequence is CASKGQGVMGGKLFF. In DNA form, the CDR3 reads TGTGCCAGCAAGGGACAGGGGGTGATGGGTGGAAAACTGTTTTTT.

The V and J genes are TRBV5-1 and TRBJ2-7; a weak D match, TRBD2 (5 bases). This CDR3 spans 15 amino acids. V lost 4 bases and J lost 4, with 18 bases in between. Germline lookup yields CDR1 SGHRS and CDR2 YFSETQ. The CDR3 reads CASSPQGSGGYEQYF. The DNA for the CDR3 is TGCGCCAGCAGCCCCCAAGGCAGCGGTGGGTACGAGCAGTACTTC.

The V and J genes are TRBV19 and TRBJ2-2; 8 nucleotides align to TRBD2. From germline, CDR1 is LNHDA and CDR2 SQIVND (reference sequence). The CDR3 totals 20 residues. The V and J ends lost 0 bases and 0 bases, in that order; junction bases with no gene match: 12. The DNA for the CDR3 is TGTGCCAGTAGTATAGATTGGCTCGGGAGGGGGACATCGAACACCGGGGAGCTGTTTTTT. Its translation is CASSIDWLGRGTSNTGELFF.

The rearrangement uses TRBV6-1 and TRBJ1-1, with TRBD1 matching 9 bases. Germline trimming cut 7 bases from V and 7 bases from J; bases unmatched to any gene: 7. The CDR3 consists of 13 residues. Germline V CDR1 and CDR2: MNHNS, SASEGT. This CDR3 is CASTLGQGGEAFF. The CDR3 DNA follows: TGTGCCAGCACGCTGGGACAGGGAGGTGAAGCTTTCTTT.

The rearrangement uses TRBV4-2 and TRBJ2-1; 9 bases align to TRBD1. The germline V gene encodes CDR1 LGHNA and CDR2 YNFKEQ. The length of the CDR3 is 16 residues. Losses at the gene ends were 3 bases for V and 3 bases for J; bases not matched to a gene: 6. CDR3 protein: CASSQDGQGRYNEQFF. The DNA of the CDR3 is TGTGCCAGCAGCCAGGATGGACAGGGGCGCTACAATGAGCAGTTCTTC.

This chain joins TRBV12-5 and TRBJ2-1; D gene unclear. In germline, CDR1 is LGHNT, CDR2 FRNRAP. V lost 1 base and J 5 bases, leaving 12 bases between the germline ends. The CDR3 consists of 15 residues. In DNA form, the CDR3 reads TGTGCTAGTGGTTTGGACTATCTGAGGCACAATGAGCAGTTCTTC. Amino acid sequence: CASGLDYLRHNEQFF.

The chain combines TRBV2 with TRBJ2-7; 9 bases fit TRBD2. The CDR3 is 16 amino acids. V dropped 6 bases and J dropped 0; count of bases not matched to a gene: 9. Per germline, CDR1 SNHLY and CDR2 FYNNEI. CDR3 sequence reads: CASRFLAGQNSYEQYF. Written as DNA, the CDR3 is TGTGCCAGCAGGTTTCTAGCGGGACAAAACTCCTACGAGCAGTACTTC.

The J gene is TRBJ1-5, the V gene TRBV30; D perhaps matches TRBD1 (5 bases). CDR1 is GTSNPN, CDR2 SVGIG, per germline (reference sequence). V was trimmed by 2 bases and J by 4 bases, leaving 9 bases between them. This CDR3 has 13 residues. This chain's CDR3 is CAWSRQLNQPQHF. The CDR3 nucleotides read TGTGCCTGGAGTCGACAGCTAAATCAGCCCCAGCATTTT.

The CDR3 nucleotides are TGTGCCAGCAGTAAGCGTTATGGCTACACCTTC. As protein: CASSKRYGYTF. V and J are TRBV28 and TRBJ1-2; D is uncertain. V was clipped by 5 bases and J by 5 bases, with 6 bases between them. The CDR3 runs 11 residues. CDR1 is MDHEN and CDR2 is SYDVKM in the germline V gene.

This chain links TRBV4-3 with TRBJ1-6, with D perhaps matching TRBD1 (5 bases). From germline, CDR1 is LGHNA and CDR2 YSLEER. The V gene lost 3 bases and the J gene lost 11 bases, with 17 bases spanning the gap. This CDR3 comprises 15 residues. The CDR3, as DNA: TGCGCCAGCAGCCAGGCGGGACTTTTGCGGACACCCCTCCACTTT. It encodes CASSQAGLLRTPLHF.

CDR3 amino acids: CASSPLRGQNNSPLHF. The CDR3, as DNA: TGTGCCAGCTCACCTTTGCGGGGACAGAACAATTCACCCCTCCACTTT. The rearrangement uses TRBV18 and TRBJ1-6, with 7 bases aligning to TRBD1. The CDR3 spans 16 residues. The junction had 9 bases not matched to a gene; V was cut back by 3 bases and J by 7 bases. CDR1 and CDR2 from the germline V gene are KGHSH and LQKENI.

This chain links TRBV6-6 with TRBJ1-1, with no clear D. Germline V CDR1 and CDR2: MNHNY, SVGAGI (reference sequence). CDR3 length equals 15 residues. V was pared by 0 bases and J by 8 bases, with 16 bases between. This chain's CDR3 is CASSYSTSTWAEAFF. As DNA, the CDR3 is TGTGCCAGCAGTTACTCCACCTCTACATGGGCCGAAGCTTTCTTT.